This TCR beta chain was captured by sequencing in a study of T cell changes during pregnancy in multiple sclerosis. The CDR3 has 14 residues. With V trimmed by 6 bases and J by 4 bases, 6 bases remained unmatched. CDR1 and CDR2 from the germline V gene are MNHEY and SVGAGI. The repertoire was sequenced with immunoSEQ multiplex PCR; TCRdb's copy has only in-frame clones and lacks some. In the table there are about 73,000 clones, under 90% of which are singletons. Sequenced here: peripheral blood, sampled after pregnancy. This chain joins TRBV6-5 and TRBJ1-1; 9 positions agree with TRBD1. The sequence derives from a female donor in good health, enrolled as a control in a pregnancy study. The CDR3 sequence: CASSSTGGGTEAFF. The CDR3 region has the DNA TGTGCCAGCAGCTCGACAGGGGGGGGCACTGAAGCTTTCTTT.